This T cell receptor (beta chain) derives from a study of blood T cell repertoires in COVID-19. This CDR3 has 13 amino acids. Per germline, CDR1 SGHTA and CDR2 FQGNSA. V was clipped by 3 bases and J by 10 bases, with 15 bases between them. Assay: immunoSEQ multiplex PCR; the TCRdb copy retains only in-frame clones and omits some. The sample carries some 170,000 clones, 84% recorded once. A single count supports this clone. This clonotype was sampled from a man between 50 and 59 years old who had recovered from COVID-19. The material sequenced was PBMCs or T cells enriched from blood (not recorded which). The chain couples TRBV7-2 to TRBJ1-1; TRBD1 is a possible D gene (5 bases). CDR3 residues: CASSFTDTLGAFF. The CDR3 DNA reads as TGTGCCAGCAGCTTCACGGACACCCTGGGAGCTTTCTTT.